The 24 T cell receptor beta chains below come from one sample, sequenced in a study of T-cell reconstitution after alpha-beta-depleted transplantation in children. Unique molecular identifiers were incorporated into the prepared TCRbeta library. TCRdb analysed the PCR reads with MiXCR anew, one entry per CDR3 protein. The repertoire holds hundreds of thousands of distinct CDR3 sequences, about an eighth seen once, with about 0.79% in the top ten. Sequenced here: PBMCs, sampled before TCRalphabeta/CD19-depleted stem cell transplant. These receptors came from a girl aged 2-15 years with congenital amegakaryocytic thrombocytopenia, due to receive a stem cell transplant.

This clonotype was recorded many times. A junction boundary mismatches the germline segment, possibly from a read error. The chain has TRBV5-1 and TRBJ2-6; D possibly corresponds to TRBD1 (5 bases). The germline CDR1 and CDR2 sequences are SGHRS and YFSETQ. The CDR3 consists of 15 residues. CDR3 sequence (DNA): TGTGCCAGCAGCCTCGACAGCTCTGGGGCCAACGTCCTGACTTTC. This gives the protein CASSLDSSGANVLTF.

There are a few counts of this clonotype. V gene TRBV5-4 combines with J gene TRBJ2-7, with TRBD2 matching over 8 bases. V lost 3 bases to trimming and J lost 2 bases; unmatched junction nucleotides: 13. Per germline, CDR1 SGHNT and CDR2 YYREEE (reference sequence). The CDR3 runs 17 residues. In DNA form, the CDR3 reads TGTGCCAGCAGCTGGGGGCCCCCGGGACTAGTCACCTACGAGCAGTACTTC. The encoded protein is CASSWGPPGLVTYEQYF.

The V call is TRBV5-4, the J call TRBJ2-1, with TRBD2 matching 9 bases. Germline V CDR1 and CDR2: SGHNT, YYREEE (reference sequence). The CDR3 spans 17 residues. The V gene end was trimmed by 4 bases and the J gene end by 7 bases; junction bases not matched to a gene: 15. The CDR3: CASSPIRELAGLNEQFF. The CDR3, as DNA: TGTGCCAGCAGCCCGATAAGGGAGCTAGCGGGACTGAATGAGCAGTTCTTC.

The rearrangement uses TRBV20-1 and TRBJ2-1, with D perhaps matching TRBD2 (6 bases). Germline CDR1 DFQATT, CDR2 SNEGSKA (reference sequence). Deletions cut 6 bases from V and 6 bases from J, with 12 bases between. This CDR3 region has 12 residues. The CDR3 sequence is CSAAFSGNEQFF. The CDR3 nucleotides read TGCAGTGCCGCCTTTAGCGGCAATGAGCAGTTCTTC.

This clonotype appeared many times. The chain joins TRBV4-1 to TRBJ2-7; D is uncertain. CDR1 and CDR2 from the germline V gene are MGHRA and YSYEKL. The CDR3 loop spans 15 amino acids. Trimming removed 0 bases at V and 3 bases at J, with 12 bases between. The CDR3 sequence: CASSQDPGPHYEQYF. The CDR3 coding sequence is TGCGCCAGCAGCCAAGATCCCGGACCCCACTACGAGCAGTACTTC.

This clonotype appeared many times. The V gene is TRBV25-1, the J gene TRBJ2-1; 7 bases agree with TRBD1. The CDR3 spans 14 residues. With V trimmed by 5 bases and J by 7 bases, 8 bases remained unmatched. CDR1 is MGHDK and CDR2 is SYGVNS in the germline V gene. CDR3 nucleotides: TGTGCCAGCAGTAAGACAGGGTTGGGGAATGAGCAGTTCTTC. Protein sequence: CASSKTGLGNEQFF.

This clonotype came up many times. This chain joins TRBV5-1 and TRBJ2-2; 8 bases are shared with TRBD1. The germline V gene encodes CDR1 SGHRS and CDR2 YFSETQ. Trimming took 2 bases from V and 4 from J; bases not matched to a gene: 7. This CDR3 is built from 16 residues. The CDR3 DNA reads as TGCGCCAGCAGCTTAGGACAGGGATTAAGCACCGGGGAGCTGTTTTTT. Amino acid sequence: CASSLGQGLSTGELFF. Full variable domain (rest looked up from reference TRBV5-1 and TRBJ2-2): KAGVTQTPRYLIKTRGQQVTLSCSPISGHRSVSWYQQTPGQGLQFLFEYFSETQRNKGNFPGRFSGRQFSNSRSEMNVSTLELGDSALYLCASSLGQGLSTGELFFGEGSRLTVL.

This clonotype showed up many times. The J gene is TRBJ2-3, the V gene TRBV20-1; the D is unclear. Germline assignment: CDR1 DFQATT and CDR2 SNEGSKA (reference sequence). The V gene lost 6 bases and the J gene lost 0 bases, with 10 bases spanning the gap. The CDR3 is 13 amino acids. The chain's CDR3 is CSATHGSTDTQYF. In DNA form, the CDR3 reads TGCAGTGCGACCCACGGGAGCACAGATACGCAGTATTTT.

This clonotype was seen at least ten times. The rearrangement joins TRBV3-1 to TRBJ2-5, with 7 bases lining up with TRBD2. Unmatched junction bases numbered 7, after V lost 2 bases and J lost 4 bases. This CDR3 is 15 amino acids long. Per the germline V gene, CDR1 is LGHDT and CDR2 is YNNKEL (reference sequence). Written as DNA, the CDR3 is TGTGCCAGCAGCCAATCCGGAGCGGGACGAGAGACCCAGTACTTC. Its translation: CASSQSGAGRETQYF.

This clonotype came up many times. The chain recombines TRBV7-3 with TRBJ2-3; D gene uncertain. This CDR3 comprises 14 residues. Trimming removed 1 base at V and 4 bases at J, with 9 bases between. CDR1 is SGHTA and CDR2 is FQGTGA in the germline V gene. In DNA, the CDR3 is TGTGCCAGCAGCTTAAGAGGTTTGGCAGATACGCAGTATTTT. The encoded protein is CASSLRGLADTQYF.

The rearrangement links TRBV25-1 to TRBJ2-5, with 7 bases matching TRBD2. This CDR3 spans 13 amino acids. Trimming took 5 bases from V and 5 from J; bases not matched to a gene: 5. Germline loops: CDR1 MGHDK, CDR2 SYGVNS. Written as DNA, the CDR3 is TGTGCCAGCAGTAGACTAGCAAGTGAGACCCAGTACTTC. Its protein is CASSRLASETQYF.

This clonotype was observed many times. The chain uses TRBV6-5 and TRBJ1-1; 9 bases are a match to TRBD1. The length of the CDR3 is 15 residues. CDR1 and CDR2 from the germline V gene are MNHEY and SVGAGI. J lost 4 bases, V lost 4 bases, and 7 bases had no gene match. The CDR3 DNA reads TGTGCCAGCAGTTCCTTCACGGGACAGGGCACTGAAGCTTTCTTT. This codes for CASSSFTGQGTEAFF.

The chain recombines TRBV20-1 with TRBJ2-1; 11 bases are shared with TRBD2. Trimming took 0 bases from V and 8 from J; bases not matched to a gene: 15. The CDR3 totals 18 residues. Germline V gene data show CDR1 as DFQATT and CDR2 as SNEGSKA (reference sequence). The CDR3 here is CSARDSGSGRAKFHEQFF. DNA of the CDR3: TGCAGTGCTAGAGATTCCGGTAGCGGGAGGGCGAAATTCCATGAGCAGTTCTTC.

The table lists this clonotype with many counts. V gene TRBV7-2 combines with J gene TRBJ2-7; D remains unclear. The CDR3 spans 12 residues. Germline-derived CDR1 and CDR2 are SGHTA and FQGNSA. V lost 1 base, J lost 6 bases, and 7 bases lay in between. The CDR3 bases are TGTGCCAGCAGCTTAGGCTCGTCCGAGCAGTACTTC. Translated: CASSLGSSEQYF.

This clonotype was seen repeatedly, ten times or more. The chain couples TRBV29-1 to TRBJ2-2; 7 bases line up with TRBD2. V shed 1 base and J 4 bases; nucleotides not matched to a gene: 9. This CDR3 is 16 amino acids long. Germline V gene sequence: CDR1 SQVTM, CDR2 ANQGSEA. The CDR3 DNA reads TGCAGCGTTGAAGTGGGGCTAGCGGACTTCACCGGGGAGCTGTTTTTT. Its translation is CSVEVGLADFTGELFF.

The chain uses TRBV20-1 and TRBJ2-3; no clear D. The CDR3 spans 14 residues. Looked up from germline, CDR1 is DFQATT and CDR2 is SNEGSKA (reference sequence). The V end was cut by 2 bases, the J end by 2 bases, with 11 bases between. This CDR3 is CSARHAVLTDTQYF. CDR3 coding DNA: TGCAGTGCTAGACATGCGGTACTCACAGATACGCAGTATTTT.

CDR3 sequence: CASSSPQGLTYNEQFF. CDR3 nucleotide sequence: TGCGCCAGCAGCTCACCACAGGGGTTGACCTACAATGAGCAGTTCTTC. The rearrangement joins TRBV5-1 to TRBJ2-1; 7 bases agree with TRBD1. This CDR3 is 16 amino acids long. The V and J ends lost 3 bases and 2 bases, in that order; junction bases with no gene match: 8. The germline gives CDR1 SGHRS, CDR2 YFSETQ.

The CDR3 region is CASSSGRNNEKLFF. The CDR3 DNA reads as TGCGCCAGCAGCTCCGGCCGGAATAATGAAAAACTGTTTTTT. V is TRBV5-1 and J is TRBJ1-4; D is unresolved. CDR1 and CDR2 from the germline V gene are SGHRS and YFSETQ. Trimming left V 3 bases short and J 4 bases short, with 10 bases between. CDR3 size: 14 residues.

The rearrangement uses TRBV20-1 and TRBJ2-7; D is uncertain. V gave up 5 bases and J gave up 3 bases, with 8 bases separating them. The CDR3 spans 11 residues. Germline V gives CDR1 DFQATT, CDR2 SNEGSKA (reference sequence). CDR3 in amino acids: CSAATVYEQYF. The DNA of the CDR3 is TGCAGTGCTGCTACAGTCTACGAGCAGTACTTC.

Comment on this clonotype: An end of the junction does not agree with germline; a read error may underlie this. The chain employs TRBV7-9 and TRBJ2-1, with a weak D call TRBD2 (5 bases). Looked up from germline, CDR1 is SEHNR and CDR2 is FQNEAQ (reference sequence). CDR3 length: 17 residues. CDR3 nucleotide sequence: TGTGCCATCAGCAACCGGACGATCGTGAGCGGCTACAACGAGCAGTTCTTC. Protein: CAISNRTIVSGYNEQFF.

This clonotype was counted between two and nine times. V usage is TRBV11-2 and J usage is TRBJ2-1, with D uncertain. This CDR3 is 12 amino acids long. V was trimmed by 5 bases and J by 10 bases, leaving 12 bases between them. Per germline, CDR1 SGHAT and CDR2 FQNNGV. Here the CDR3 DNA reads TGTGCCAGCAGCCCCGGGCCCTTCGAGCAGTTCTTC. Translated, it gives CASSPGPFEQFF.

This clonotype turned up a few times. The V and J genes are TRBV12-3 or TRBV12-4 and TRBJ2-1, with 11 bases fitting TRBD2. CDR3 length: 19 residues. V lost 5 bases to trimming and J lost 9 bases; unmatched junction nucleotides: 21. CDR3 loop: CASSLRTGWISGRASEQFF. Here the CDR3 DNA reads TGTGCCAGCAGTCTAAGGACAGGGTGGATTAGCGGGAGGGCCAGTGAGCAGTTCTTC.

Many counts were recorded for this clonotype. The rearrangement uses TRBV18 and TRBJ2-3, with D perhaps TRBD1 (5 bases). Germline V gives CDR1 KGHSH, CDR2 LQKENI. The CDR3 contains 18 residues. V lost 2 bases and J 1 base, leaving 19 bases between the germline ends. CDR3 in DNA: TGTGCCAGCTCACCAATCGAAAAAGTACAGGTCGGCACAGATACGCAGTATTTT. This codes for CASSPIEKVQVGTDTQYF.

Notes on this clonotype: At one boundary the junction diverges from the germline segment, which might be a read error. The chain recombines TRBV7-9 with TRBJ1-1, with TRBD1 identical over 7 bases. The germline CDR1 and CDR2 sequences are SEHNR and FQNEAQ (reference sequence). This CDR3 contains 13 residues. The CDR3 protein is CASVHRGHTEAFF. CDR3 nucleotide sequence: TGTGCCAGTGTTCACAGGGGCCACACTGAAGCTTTTTTT.